The 25 T cell receptor beta chains given below trace back to one sample, sequenced in a study of cytomegalovirus exposure and HLA in healthy donors. Sequenced by immunoSEQ multiplex PCR; TCRdb stores in-frame clones only, minus some. The sample records some 80,000 clones, 90% to 97% being singletons. Source material: PBMCs. These receptors all come from a young woman in good health and CMV-seronegative.

CDR3 region: CASSQAEVREEAGELFF. CDR3 in DNA: TGTGCCAGCAGCCAAGCGGAGGTCAGGGAGGAGGCCGGGGAGCTGTTTTTT. The genes are TRBV14 and TRBJ2-2, with a weak D call TRBD2 (6 bases). Germline V gene data show CDR1 as SGHDN and CDR2 as FVKESK. The CDR3 consists of 17 residues. Trimming pared 1 base from V and 6 bases from J, leaving 18 bases between.

The chain uses TRBV28 and TRBJ2-1, with 7 positions matching TRBD2. The CDR3 sequence is 15 residues long. With 7 bases clipped from V and 10 bases from J, the junction kept 16 bases outside the gene matches. The germline V gene has CDR1 MDHEN and CDR2 SYDVKM. CDR3 residues: CASTKGTAGDREQFF. The CDR3 nucleotides read TGTGCCAGCACCAAGGGGACGGCGGGAGATCGGGAGCAGTTCTTC.

J is TRBJ2-5 and V is TRBV27; 9 nucleotides match TRBD2. Germline values: CDR1 MNHEY, CDR2 SMNVEV (reference sequence). The CDR3 sequence is 15 residues long. V was clipped by 0 bases and J by 4 bases; unmatched bases: 3. The CDR3 DNA sequence: TGTGCCAGCAGTTTATCCGAAGCGGGAGGAGAGACCCAGTACTTC. Translation gives CASSLSEAGGETQYF.

The chain employs TRBV13 and TRBJ2-4, with TRBD1 matching over 9 bases. The trim removed 7 bases at V and 6 bases at J, leaving 10 bases unmatched. This CDR3 has 15 amino acids. Per germline, CDR1 PRHDT and CDR2 FYEKMQ (reference sequence). CDR3 residues: CASTRTGDIGNIQYF. The CDR3 DNA reads TGTGCCAGCACCCGGACAGGGGATATCGGAAACATTCAGTACTTC.

This chain uses TRBV18 with TRBJ2-7; 9 bases map to TRBD1. CDR3 length: 15 residues. Germline trimming cut 0 bases from V and 2 bases from J; bases unmatched to any gene: 2. Germline assignment: CDR1 KGHSH and CDR2 LQKENI. The CDR3 protein is CASSPPGQGTYEQYF. The CDR3 DNA follows: TGTGCCAGCTCACCACCGGGACAGGGAACCTACGAGCAGTACTTC.

This CDR3 reads CASSLDNGNEQFF. CDR3 nucleotides: TGTGCCAGCAGCTTAGATAACGGCAATGAGCAGTTCTTC. The chain links TRBV11-3 to TRBJ2-1; D unclear. CDR1 SGHNT and CDR2 YENEEA come from the germline V gene. CDR3 length: 13 amino acids. V shed 0 bases and J shed 6 bases, with 6 bases lying between them.

The chain recombines TRBV5-1 with TRBJ2-3; maybe TRBD2 (6 bases). Trimming left V 4 bases short and J 2 bases short, with 11 bases between. This CDR3 comprises 14 residues. Germline V gene lookup returns CDR1 SGHRS and CDR2 YFSETQ. The CDR3 DNA is TGCGCCAGCAGCGTTGAGCGGGCCACAGATACGCAGTATTTT. This translates into CASSVERATDTQYF.

The V call is TRBV6-5, the J call TRBJ1-2; 10 bases map to TRBD1. V shed 0 bases and J 4 bases; nucleotides not matched to a gene: 5. There are 16 residues in the CDR3. Germline values: CDR1 MNHEY, CDR2 SVGAGI. CDR3: CASSYSTTGGSYGYTF. CDR3 bases: TGTGCCAGCAGTTACTCGACGACAGGGGGCAGCTATGGCTACACCTTC.

A note on this clone: The sample carries other DNA sequences with the same CDR3. The rearrangement joins TRBV18 to TRBJ2-3; no clear D gene. The CDR3 spans 14 residues. Germline-derived CDR1 and CDR2 are KGHSH and LQKENI. V was cut by 3 bases and J by 0 bases, with 7 bases left in between. This CDR3 is CASSPGSSTDTQYF. The CDR3 DNA is TGTGCCAGCTCACCTGGCTCAAGCACAGATACGCAGTATTTT.

This chain joins TRBV2 and TRBJ1-1, with D perhaps TRBD1 (5 bases). Trimming left V 9 bases short and J 8 bases short, with 13 bases between. The germline V gene has CDR1 SNHLY and CDR2 FYNNEI. The CDR3 loop spans 11 amino acids. In DNA, the CDR3 is TGTGCCAGGTTAAACAGGCGCGAAGCTTTCTTT. Protein: CARLNRREAFF.

V is TRBV5-1 and J is TRBJ2-5, with TRBD2 matching 7 bases. CDR3 length: 14 residues. V lost 5 bases, J lost 2 bases, and 6 bases stayed unmatched. The germline CDR1 and CDR2 sequences are SGHRS and YFSETQ. The CDR3: CASRPTLAQETQYF. CDR3 nucleotides: TGCGCCAGCAGACCTACACTAGCGCAAGAGACCCAGTACTTC.

V usage is TRBV27 and J usage is TRBJ2-1; 13 nucleotides agree with TRBD2. V trimming: 8 bases; J trimming: 4 bases; junction bases outside the gene matches: 5. This CDR3 is built from 15 residues. Per the germline V gene, CDR1 is MNHEY and CDR2 is SMNVEV (reference sequence). CDR3 sequence reads: CASRSGLAGYNEQFF. As DNA, the CDR3 is TGTGCCAGCCGGTCGGGACTAGCGGGGTACAATGAGCAGTTCTTC.

The chain uses TRBV7-9 and TRBJ2-3, with D perhaps matching TRBD2 (6 bases). V was trimmed by 1 base and J by 0 bases, leaving 8 bases between them. The V gene's germline CDR1 is SEHNR and CDR2 FQNEAQ (reference sequence). The CDR3 runs 15 residues. For the CDR3, the DNA is TGTGCCAGCAGCTTAGGCGGGGCTAGCACAGATACGCAGTATTTT. Protein sequence: CASSLGGASTDTQYF.

The chain employs TRBV2 and TRBJ2-3; tentative D call: TRBD2 (6 bases). The CDR3 runs to 16 residues. V lost 6 bases and J lost 6, with 22 bases in between. Germline values: CDR1 SNHLY, CDR2 FYNNEI. CDR3 in amino acids: CASRTVSGPDWDTQYF. For the CDR3, the DNA is TGTGCCAGCAGAACCGTTAGCGGCCCGGACTGGGATACGCAGTATTTT. The complete variable domain, with remaining parts taken from reference TRBV2 and TRBJ2-3, reads EPEVTQTPSHQVTQMGQEVILRCVPISNHLYFYWYRQILGQKVEFLVSFYNNEISEKSEIFDDQFSVERPDGSNFTLKIRSTKLEDSAMYFCASRTVSGPDWDTQYFGPGTRLTVL.

A single count supports this clone. The chain is built from TRBV15 and TRBJ1-2; tentative D call: TRBD1 (5 bases). V was cut by 0 bases and J by 7 bases, with 12 bases left in between. CDR3 length: 14 amino acids. The germline V gene encodes CDR1 LNHNV and CDR2 YYDKDF (reference sequence). For the CDR3, the DNA is TGTGCCACCAGCAGAGATTCAGGGCGTGGTGGCTACACCTTC. Amino acid sequence: CATSRDSGRGGYTF.

The chain joins TRBV10-2 to TRBJ2-5; 10 positions agree with TRBD2. Germline trimming cut 5 bases from V and 2 bases from J; bases unmatched to any gene: 5. The length of the CDR3 is 15 residues. Germline-derived CDR1 and CDR2 are WSHSY and SAAADI. CDR3 in amino acids: CASSQSSGRQETQYF. Written as DNA, the CDR3 is TGCGCCAGCAGTCAAAGTAGCGGGAGGCAAGAGACCCAGTACTTC.

The rearrangement links TRBV18 to TRBJ2-2; 8 bases are a match to TRBD2. V dropped 7 bases and J dropped 4; count of bases not matched to a gene: 11. The germline V gene has CDR1 KGHSH and CDR2 LQKENI. The CDR3 sequence is 16 residues long. CDR3 protein: CASFSAGGLFTGELFF. The CDR3 DNA reads as TGTGCCAGCTTCTCCGCGGGGGGCCTATTCACCGGGGAGCTGTTTTTT.

The rearrangement uses TRBV4-1 and TRBJ2-7; 7 bases match TRBD2. This CDR3 is built from 15 residues. V shed 4 bases and J 3 bases; nucleotides not matched to a gene: 9. From germline, CDR1 is MGHRA and CDR2 YSYEKL. The CDR3 spells CASSPNGLDSYEQYF. DNA of the CDR3: TGCGCCAGCAGCCCAAACGGACTAGATAGCTACGAGCAGTACTTC.

V gene TRBV5-4 combines with J gene TRBJ2-1, with 10 bases that match TRBD2. This CDR3 comprises 16 residues. CDR1 and CDR2 from the germline V gene are SGHNT and YYREEE (reference sequence). J lost 3 bases, V lost 4 bases, and 7 bases had no gene match. DNA for the CDR3: TGTGCCAGCAGCCCACCTAGCGGGAGCGTCTACAATGAGCAGTTCTTC. It yields the protein CASSPPSGSVYNEQFF.

This rearrangement joins TRBV20-1 to TRBJ2-5, with D unresolved. Between the trimmed V and J ends, which lost 2 bases and 4 bases, there was a span of 5 bases. CDR3 size: 11 residues. Germline values: CDR1 DFQATT, CDR2 SNEGSKA (reference sequence). For the CDR3, the DNA is TGCAGTGCTAGAATGGCAGAGACCCAGTACTTC. Translation gives CSARMAETQYF.

The chain combines TRBV28 with TRBJ2-3; TRBD1 matches at 9 bases. The germline V gene encodes CDR1 MDHEN and CDR2 SYDVKM. The CDR3 runs 16 residues. J was trimmed by 0 bases and V by 6 bases; bases with no gene match: 7. This CDR3 reads CASRTYRGPSTDTQYF. CDR3 coding DNA: TGTGCCAGCAGGACCTACAGGGGGCCAAGCACAGATACGCAGTATTTT.

This chain uses TRBV27 with TRBJ2-1; 11 nucleotides match TRBD2. Germline CDR1 MNHEY, CDR2 SMNVEV (reference sequence). The V and J ends lost 2 bases and 8 bases, in that order; junction bases with no gene match: 8. This CDR3 region has 16 residues. The CDR3 sequence: CASSLRLAGNFDEQFF. CDR3 nucleotides: TGTGCCAGCAGTTTAAGACTAGCGGGAAATTTCGATGAGCAGTTCTTC.

V is TRBV18 and J is TRBJ2-1; 14 nucleotides agree with TRBD2. Germline V gene sequence: CDR1 KGHSH, CDR2 LQKENI. CDR3 length: 17 residues. V lost 6 bases to trimming and J lost 5 bases; unmatched junction nucleotides: 9. The CDR3: CASSPGLAGARDNEQFF. The CDR3 DNA sequence: TGTGCCAGCTCCCCGGGACTAGCGGGAGCTAGGGACAATGAGCAGTTCTTC.

V and J are TRBV28 and TRBJ2-7; no reliable D call. The CDR3 consists of 15 residues. The V and J ends lost 1 base and 2 bases respectively, with 12 bases between them. In germline, CDR1 is MDHEN, CDR2 SYDVKM. CDR3 in DNA: TGTGCCAGCAGTTTATTCTCGGCCAGGACCTACGAGCAGTACTTC. Translating gives CASSLFSARTYEQYF.

A single count supports this clone. The V and J genes are TRBV4-1 and TRBJ1-2, with D tentatively TRBD1 (5 bases). Germline V gene lookup returns CDR1 MGHRA and CDR2 YSYEKL. Between the trimmed V and J ends, which lost 0 bases and 4 bases, there was a span of 15 bases. There are 16 residues in the CDR3. In DNA, the CDR3 is TGCGCCAGCAGCCAAGATCAAAACAGGTGGGGCTATGGCTACACCTTC. Protein product: CASSQDQNRWGYGYTF.